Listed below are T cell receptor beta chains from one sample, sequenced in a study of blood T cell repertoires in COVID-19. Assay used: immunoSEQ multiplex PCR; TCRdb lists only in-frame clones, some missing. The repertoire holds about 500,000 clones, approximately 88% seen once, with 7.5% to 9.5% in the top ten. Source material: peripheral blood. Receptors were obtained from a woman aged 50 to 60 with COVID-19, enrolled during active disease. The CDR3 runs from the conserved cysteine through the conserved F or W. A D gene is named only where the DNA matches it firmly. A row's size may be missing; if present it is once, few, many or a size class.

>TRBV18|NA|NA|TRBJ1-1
TGTGCCAGCTCACCCCAGGGAAGTTTGAACACTGAAGCTTTCTTT
CASSPQGSLNTEAFF
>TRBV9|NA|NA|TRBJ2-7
TGTGCCAGCAGCGTAGCTCAGGGGACCTCTTACGAGCAGTACTTC
CASSVAQGTSYEQYF
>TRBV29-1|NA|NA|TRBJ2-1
TGCAGCGTTATGGCAGGTCAGACTACGGATGAGCAGTTCTTC
CSVMAGQTTDEQFF
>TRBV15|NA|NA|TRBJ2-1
TGTGCCACCAGCTCCCCCCCGTACAATGAGCAGTTCTTC
CATSSPPYNEQFF
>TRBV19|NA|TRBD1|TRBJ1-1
TGTGCCAGTAGTGTCCGGGACAGGGGTACTGAAGCTTTCTTT
CASSVRDRGTEAFF
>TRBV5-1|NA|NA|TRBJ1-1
TGCGCCAGCAGGGAAAAAACCTCCGCAGGGGCGACTGAAGCTTTCTTT
CASREKTSAGATEAFF
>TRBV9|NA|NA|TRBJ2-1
TGTGCCAGCAGCGTAGTAGCTAATGAGCAGTTCTTC
CASSVVANEQFF
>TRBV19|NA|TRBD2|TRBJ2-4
TGTGCCAGTAGTTCGGGACTAGCGGGGGCCGAAGCCAAAAACATTCAGTACTTC
CASSSGLAGAEAKNIQYF
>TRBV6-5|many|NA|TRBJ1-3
TGTGCCAGCCACAGCTCTGGAAACACCATATATTTT
CASHSSGNTIYF
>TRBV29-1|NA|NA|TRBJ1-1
TGCAGCGTTGTTTGGGTCGGGGAAGCTTTCTTT
CSVVWVGEAFF
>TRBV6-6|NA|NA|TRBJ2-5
TGTGCCAGCAGTCCCGGGCGGGTAGAGACCCAGTACTTC
CASSPGRVETQYF
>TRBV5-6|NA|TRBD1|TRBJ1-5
TGTGCCAGCAACCCCGGACAGGGTTGGTATTGGCCCCAGCATTTT
CASNPGQGWYWPQHF
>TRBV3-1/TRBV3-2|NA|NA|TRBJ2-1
TGTGCCAGCAGCCAACCCCCCACCTACAATGAGCAGTTCTTC
CASSQPPTYNEQFF
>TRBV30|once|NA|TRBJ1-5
TGTGCCTGGAGTCCAGGGATCGCTCAGCCCCAGCATTTT
CAWSPGIAQPQHF
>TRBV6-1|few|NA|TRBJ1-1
TGTGCCAGCAGTGAAGTAGGAGACACTGAAGCTTTCTTT
CASSEVGDTEAFF
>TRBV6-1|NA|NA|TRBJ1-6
TGTGCCAGCAGTGAACAGGGGCCAAGCTCCTATAATTCACCCCTCCACTTT
CASSEQGPSSYNSPLHF
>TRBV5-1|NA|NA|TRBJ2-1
TGCGCCAGCAGGGTCGGGGATAACAATGAGCAGTTCTTC
CASRVGDNNEQFF
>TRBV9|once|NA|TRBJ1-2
TGTGCCAGCAGCGTAGTCAACAGCCCCTACTATGGCTACACCTTC
CASSVVNSPYYGYTF
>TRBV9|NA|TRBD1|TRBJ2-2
TGTGCCAGCAGTAACGGACAGGGGGCGAACACCGGGGAGCTGTTTTTT
CASSNGQGANTGELFF
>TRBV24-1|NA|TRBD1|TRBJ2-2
TGTGCCACCCGGGGACAGGCGGGGAACACCGGGGAGCTGTTTTTT
CATRGQAGNTGELFF
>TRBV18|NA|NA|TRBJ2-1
TGTGCCAGCTCACCACAGAAATCTTATGGCGAGCAGTTCTTC
CASSPQKSYGEQFF
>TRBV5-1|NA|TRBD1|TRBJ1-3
TGCGCCAGCATGGGGACAGATCGCTCTGGAAACACCATATATTTT
CASMGTDRSGNTIYF
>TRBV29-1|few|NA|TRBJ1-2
TGCAGCGGCCTTTATTCGGATGGCTACACCTTC
CSGLYSDGYTF
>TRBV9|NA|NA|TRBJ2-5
TGTGCCAGCAGCAACAGACCCCAAGAGACCCAGTACTTC
CASSNRPQETQYF
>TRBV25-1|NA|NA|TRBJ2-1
TGTGCCAGCATGGGCGGAGGGGATGAGCAGTTCTTC
CASMGGGDEQFF
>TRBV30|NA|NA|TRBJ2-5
TGTGCCTGGAGTACCGGGGGAGAGACCCAGTACTTC
CAWSTGGETQYF
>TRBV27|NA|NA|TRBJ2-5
TGTGCCAGCAGTTTCGCGGGACGGGAAGAGACCCAGTACTTC
CASSFAGREETQYF
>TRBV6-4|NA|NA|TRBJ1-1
TGTGCCAGCAACCCGGGACTTAGGGCTGAAGCTTTCTTT
CASNPGLRAEAFF
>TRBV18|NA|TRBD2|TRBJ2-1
TGTGCCAGCTCACGGACTAGCGGGGGGGCCATCAATGAGCAGTTCTTC
CASSRTSGGAINEQFF
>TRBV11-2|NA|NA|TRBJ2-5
TGTGCCAGCAGCTCCTCTCGGGGGGCCCAAGAGACCCAGTACTTC
CASSSSRGAQETQYF
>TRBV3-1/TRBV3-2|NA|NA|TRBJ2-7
TGTGCCAGCACCCAATCCGGGACTTTCTCCTACGAGCAGTACTTC
CASTQSGTFSYEQYF
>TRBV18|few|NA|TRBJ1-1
TGTGCCAGCTCACCGTCTCAGGGATTAATGAACACTGAAGCTTTCTTT
CASSPSQGLMNTEAFF
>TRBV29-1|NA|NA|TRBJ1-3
TGCAGCGTAGAACAGGGCTTCTCGGGAAACACCATATATTTT
CSVEQGFSGNTIYF
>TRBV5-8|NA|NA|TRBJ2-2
TGTGCCAGCAGCTTGGGTGGGCACGGGGAGCTGTTTTTT
CASSLGGHGELFF
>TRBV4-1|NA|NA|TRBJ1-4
TGCGCCAGCAGCTCTCGGGAGCAAGCTAATGAAAAACTGTTTTTT
CASSSREQANEKLFF
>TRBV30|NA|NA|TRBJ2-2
TGTGCCTGGAGTGTACTGAACACCGGGGAGCTGTTTTTT
CAWSVLNTGELFF
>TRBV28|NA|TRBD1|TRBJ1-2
TGTGCCAGCAGAACGACAGGGGAAGGAGGCTACACCTTC
CASRTTGEGGYTF
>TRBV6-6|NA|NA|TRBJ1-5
TGTGCCAGCAGTTACTCAGGTGGAGATAGCAATCAGCCCCAGCATTTT
CASSYSGGDSNQPQHF
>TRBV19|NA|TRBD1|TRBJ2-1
TGTGCCAGTTCGTTGACAGGGCTCCACAATGGGCAGTTCTTC
CASSLTGLHNGQFF
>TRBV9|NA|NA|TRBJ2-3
TGTGCCAGCAGCGTGGAGGCGCCAGAAGATACGCAGTATTTT
CASSVEAPEDTQYF